This T cell receptor (beta chain) emerged from a study of blood T cell repertoires in COVID-19. Original methodology: Amplification of reference gene primers was used by the study to estimate nucleated cell counts. Clones were read by immunoSEQ multiplex PCR, and TCRdb kept only the in-frame ones, dropping some. D and trimming come from the DNA, and the V and J calls and clone size come from that table. The sample has about 220,000 clones, 75% to 90% seen once; the top ten hold 5.2%. Germline loops: CDR1 SGHDN, CDR2 FVKESK. The length of the CDR3 is 14 residues. With V trimmed by 1 base and J by 3 bases, 2 bases remained unmatched.

The rearrangement links TRBV14 to TRBJ2-7; 8 bases fit TRBD1. Sequenced material: peripheral blood. The receptor's source is a woman aged 70-85 years with COVID-19, enrolled during active disease. CDR3 sequence reads: CASSQAGGVYEQYF. In nucleotides, the CDR3 is TGTGCCAGCAGCCAAGCAGGGGGCGTCTACGAGCAGTACTTC.